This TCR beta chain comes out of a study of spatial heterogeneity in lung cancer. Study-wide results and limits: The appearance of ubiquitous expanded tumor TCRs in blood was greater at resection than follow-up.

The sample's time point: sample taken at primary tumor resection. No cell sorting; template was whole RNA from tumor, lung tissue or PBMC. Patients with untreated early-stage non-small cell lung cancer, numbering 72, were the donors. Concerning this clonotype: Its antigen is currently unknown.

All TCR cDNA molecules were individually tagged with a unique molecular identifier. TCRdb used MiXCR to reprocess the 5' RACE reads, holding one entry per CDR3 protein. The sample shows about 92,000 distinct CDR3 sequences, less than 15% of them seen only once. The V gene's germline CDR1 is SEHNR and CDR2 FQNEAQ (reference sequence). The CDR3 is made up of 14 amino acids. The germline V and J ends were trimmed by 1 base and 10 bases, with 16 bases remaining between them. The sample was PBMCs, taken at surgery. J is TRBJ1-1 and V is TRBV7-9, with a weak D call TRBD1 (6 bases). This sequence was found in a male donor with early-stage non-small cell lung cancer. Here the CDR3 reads CASSLDRALGGAFF. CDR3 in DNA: TGTGCCAGCAGCTTAGACAGGGCGCTTGGAGGAGCTTTCTTT. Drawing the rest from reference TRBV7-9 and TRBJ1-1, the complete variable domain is DTGVSQNPRHKITKRGQNVTFRCDPISEHNRLYWYRQTLGQGPEFLTYFQNEAQLEKSRLLSDRFSAERPKGSFSTLEIQRTEQGDSAMYLCASSLDRALGGAFFGQGTRLTVV.